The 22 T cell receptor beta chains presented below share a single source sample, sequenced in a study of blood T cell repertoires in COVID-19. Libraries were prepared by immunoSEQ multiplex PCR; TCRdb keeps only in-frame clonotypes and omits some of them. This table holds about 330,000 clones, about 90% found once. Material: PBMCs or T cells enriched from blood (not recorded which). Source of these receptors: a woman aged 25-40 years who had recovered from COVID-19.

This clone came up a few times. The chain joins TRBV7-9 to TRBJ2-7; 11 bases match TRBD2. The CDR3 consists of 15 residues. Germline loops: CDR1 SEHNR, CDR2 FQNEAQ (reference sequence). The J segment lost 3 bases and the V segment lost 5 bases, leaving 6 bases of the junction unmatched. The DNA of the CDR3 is TGTGCCAGCAGCCCAAGCGGACTAGCGGGCTACGAGCAGTACTTC. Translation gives CASSPSGLAGYEQYF.

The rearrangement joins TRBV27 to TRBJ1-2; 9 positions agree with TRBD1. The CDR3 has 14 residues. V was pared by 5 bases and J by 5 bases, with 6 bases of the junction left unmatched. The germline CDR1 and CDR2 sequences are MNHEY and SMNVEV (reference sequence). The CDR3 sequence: CASSPDRGGYGYTF. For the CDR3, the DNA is TGTGCCAGCAGTCCGGACAGGGGCGGTTATGGCTACACCTTC.

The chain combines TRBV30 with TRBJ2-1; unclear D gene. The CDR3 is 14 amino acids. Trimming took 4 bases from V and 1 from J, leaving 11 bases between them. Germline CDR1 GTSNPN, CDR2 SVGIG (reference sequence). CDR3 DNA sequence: TGTGCCTGGACCCATTACTCATCCTACAATGAGCAGTTCTTC. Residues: CAWTHYSSYNEQFF.

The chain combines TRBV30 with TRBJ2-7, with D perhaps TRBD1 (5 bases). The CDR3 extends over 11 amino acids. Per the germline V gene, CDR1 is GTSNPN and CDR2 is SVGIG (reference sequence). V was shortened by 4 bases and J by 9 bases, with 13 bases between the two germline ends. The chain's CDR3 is CAWNRGHWQYF. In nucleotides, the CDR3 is TGTGCCTGGAATAGGGGCCACTGGCAGTACTTC.

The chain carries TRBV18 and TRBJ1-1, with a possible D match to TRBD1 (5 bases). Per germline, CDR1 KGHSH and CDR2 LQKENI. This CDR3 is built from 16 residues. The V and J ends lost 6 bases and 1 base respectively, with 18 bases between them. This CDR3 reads CASSRGGFQGNTEAFF. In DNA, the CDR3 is TGTGCCAGCTCCCGGGGGGGATTTCAGGGGAACACTGAAGCTTTCTTT.

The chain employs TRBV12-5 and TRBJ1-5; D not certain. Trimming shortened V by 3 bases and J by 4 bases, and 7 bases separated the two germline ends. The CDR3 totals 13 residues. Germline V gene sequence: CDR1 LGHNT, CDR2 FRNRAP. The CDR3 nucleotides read TGTGCTAGTGGTTTCTTGGAGAATCAGCCCCAGCATTTT. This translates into CASGFLENQPQHF.

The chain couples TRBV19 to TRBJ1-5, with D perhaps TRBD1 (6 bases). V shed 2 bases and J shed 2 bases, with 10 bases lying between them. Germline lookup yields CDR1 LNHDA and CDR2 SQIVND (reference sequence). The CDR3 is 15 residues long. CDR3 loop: CASSIRAGGNQPQHF. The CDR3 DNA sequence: TGTGCCAGTAGTATACGGGCAGGGGGCAATCAGCCCCAGCATTTT.

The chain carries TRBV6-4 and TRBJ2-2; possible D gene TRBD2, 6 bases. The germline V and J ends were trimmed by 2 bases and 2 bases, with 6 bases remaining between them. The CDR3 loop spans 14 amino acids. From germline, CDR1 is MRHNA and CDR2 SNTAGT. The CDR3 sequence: CASSDGTNTGELFF. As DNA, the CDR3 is TGTGCCAGCAGTGACGGGACTAACACCGGGGAGCTGTTTTTT.

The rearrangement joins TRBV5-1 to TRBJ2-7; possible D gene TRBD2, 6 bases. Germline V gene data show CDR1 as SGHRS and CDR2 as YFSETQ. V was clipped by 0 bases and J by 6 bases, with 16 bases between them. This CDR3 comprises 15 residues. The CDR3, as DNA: TGCGCCAGCAGCTTGGACGGCCTAGCGAGGAGCGAGCAGTACTTC. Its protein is CASSLDGLARSEQYF.

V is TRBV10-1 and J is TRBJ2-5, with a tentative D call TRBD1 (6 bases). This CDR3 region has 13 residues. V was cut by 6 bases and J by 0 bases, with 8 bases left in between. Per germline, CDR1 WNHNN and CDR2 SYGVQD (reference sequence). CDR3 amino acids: CASSSGDQETQYF. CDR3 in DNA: TGCGCCAGCAGCTCAGGGGACCAAGAGACCCAGTACTTC.

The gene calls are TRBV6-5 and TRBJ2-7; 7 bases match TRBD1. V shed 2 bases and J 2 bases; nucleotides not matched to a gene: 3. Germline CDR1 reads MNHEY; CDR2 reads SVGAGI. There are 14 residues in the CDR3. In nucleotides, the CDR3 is TGTGCCAGCAGTTACGCGCAGGGGGCCTACGAGCAGTACTTC. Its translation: CASSYAQGAYEQYF.

The CDR3 DNA reads as TGTGCCAGCACACCGGGGAAGGGCTATGGCTACACCTTC. This encodes CASTPGKGYGYTF. The chain employs TRBV6-6 and TRBJ1-2; the D is unclear. Trimming left V 7 bases short and J 4 bases short, with 13 bases between. The CDR3 sequence is 13 residues long. Germline CDR1 is MNHNY and CDR2 is SVGAGI (reference sequence).

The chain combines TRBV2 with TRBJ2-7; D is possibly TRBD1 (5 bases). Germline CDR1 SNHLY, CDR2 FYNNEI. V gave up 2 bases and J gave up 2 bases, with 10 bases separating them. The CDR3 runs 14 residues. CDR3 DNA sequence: TGTGCCAGCAGTGAAAGGGGCAGAACCTACGAGCAGTACTTC. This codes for CASSERGRTYEQYF.

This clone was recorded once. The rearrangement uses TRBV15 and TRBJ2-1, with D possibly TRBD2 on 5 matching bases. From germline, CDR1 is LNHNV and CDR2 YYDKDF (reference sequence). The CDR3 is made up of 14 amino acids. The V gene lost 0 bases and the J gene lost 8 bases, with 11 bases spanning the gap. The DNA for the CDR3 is TGTGCCACCAGCAGAGATGAGGGTTGGGATGAGCAGTTCTTC. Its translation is CATSRDEGWDEQFF.

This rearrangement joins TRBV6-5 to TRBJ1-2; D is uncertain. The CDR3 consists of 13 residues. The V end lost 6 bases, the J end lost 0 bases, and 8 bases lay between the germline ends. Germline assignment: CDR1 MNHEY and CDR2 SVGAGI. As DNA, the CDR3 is TGTGCCAGCAGCATGACTTCTAACTATGGCTACACCTTC. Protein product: CASSMTSNYGYTF.

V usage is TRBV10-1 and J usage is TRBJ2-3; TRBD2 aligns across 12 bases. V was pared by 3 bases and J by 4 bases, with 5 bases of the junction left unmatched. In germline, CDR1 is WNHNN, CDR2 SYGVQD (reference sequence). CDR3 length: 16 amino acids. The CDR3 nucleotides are TGCGCCAGCAGTGATGCTAGCGGGGGGGTTTCAGATACGCAGTATTTT. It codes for CASSDASGGVSDTQYF.

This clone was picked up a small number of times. The CDR3 is CASSNKGTGGSEAFF. The CDR3 DNA follows: TGTGCCAGTAGTAATAAAGGGACAGGGGGTTCTGAAGCTTTCTTT. The chain couples TRBV19 to TRBJ1-1, with 11 bases matching TRBD1. Germline V CDR1 and CDR2: LNHDA, SQIVND (reference sequence). The trim removed 4 bases at V and 6 bases at J, leaving 7 bases unmatched. The CDR3 runs 15 residues.

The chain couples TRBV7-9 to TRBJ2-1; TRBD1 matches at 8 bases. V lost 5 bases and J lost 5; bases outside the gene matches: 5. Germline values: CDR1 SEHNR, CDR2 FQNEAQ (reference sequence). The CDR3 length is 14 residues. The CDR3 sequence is CASSLPDRDNEQFF. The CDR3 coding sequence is TGTGCCAGCAGCCTCCCGGACAGGGACAATGAGCAGTTCTTC.

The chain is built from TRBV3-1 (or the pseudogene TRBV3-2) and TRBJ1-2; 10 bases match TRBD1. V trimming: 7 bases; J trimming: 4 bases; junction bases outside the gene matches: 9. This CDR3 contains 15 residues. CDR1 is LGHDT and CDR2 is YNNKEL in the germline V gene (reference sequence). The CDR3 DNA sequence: TGTGCCAGCACTAAGACAGGGGGCGCAAGCTATGGCTACACCTTC. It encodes CASTKTGGASYGYTF.

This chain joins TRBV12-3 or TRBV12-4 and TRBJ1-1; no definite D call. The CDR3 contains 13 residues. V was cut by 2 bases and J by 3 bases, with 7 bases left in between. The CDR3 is CASSLLADTEAFF. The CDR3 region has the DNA TGTGCCAGCAGTTTATTGGCAGACACTGAAGCTTTCTTT.

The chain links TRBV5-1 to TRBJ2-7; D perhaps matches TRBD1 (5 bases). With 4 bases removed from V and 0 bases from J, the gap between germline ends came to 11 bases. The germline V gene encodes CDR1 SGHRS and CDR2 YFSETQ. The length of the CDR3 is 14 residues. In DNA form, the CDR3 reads TGCGCCAGCAGCGCCGACAGTCTCTCCTACGAGCAGTACTTC. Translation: CASSADSLSYEQYF.

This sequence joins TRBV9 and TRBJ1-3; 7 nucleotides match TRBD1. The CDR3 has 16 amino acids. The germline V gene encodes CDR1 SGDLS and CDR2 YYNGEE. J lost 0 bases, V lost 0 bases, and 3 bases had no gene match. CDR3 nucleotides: TGTGCCAGCAGCGTAGCTGGGACAGCCTCTGGAAACACCATATATTTT. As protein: CASSVAGTASGNTIYF. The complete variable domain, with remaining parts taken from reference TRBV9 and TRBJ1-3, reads DSGVTQTPKHLITATGQRVTLRCSPRSGDLSVYWYQQSLDQGLQFLIQYYNGEERAKGNILERFSAQQFPDLHSELNLSSLELGDSALYFCASSVAGTASGNTIYFGEGSWLTVV.